The clone carrying this T cell receptor (beta chain) showed up just a few times. Its antigen is not known. Assay used: immunoSEQ multiplex PCR; TCRdb lists only in-frame clones, some missing. The table lists tens of thousands of clones, 72% of them singletons, with less than 35% in the top ten. The CDR3 sequence is 16 residues long. The V and J ends lost 7 bases and 6 bases, in that order; junction bases with no gene match: 6. The germline V gene has CDR1 KGHDR and CDR2 SFDVKD. ViraFEST assay sequencing came after antigen-specific CD4+ T cells were expanded with viral peptide pools. The culture ran for 10 days, and then CD4+ T cells were isolated. PCR showed that the person got SARS-CoV-2 infection at some point between March and December 2020. The data are from a study of vaccination effects on CD4 cells after COVID-19. Overall study results and limits: Mainly new clones induced by vaccination were found among post-vaccine spike-reactive clones in convalescents. Clones arising from infection and from vaccination showed marked clonal contraction late after vaccination.

Material: CD4+ T cells from PBMCs cultured with a peptide pool, obtained before COVID-19 vaccination. The sequence was collected from a human donor who had a prior SARS-CoV-2 infection. J is TRBJ2-2 and V is TRBV24-1; 14 nucleotides align to TRBD2. The CDR3 is CATRTSGRGQSGELFF. CDR3 DNA: TGTGCCACCAGGACTAGCGGGAGGGGTCAGTCCGGGGAGCTGTTTTTT.